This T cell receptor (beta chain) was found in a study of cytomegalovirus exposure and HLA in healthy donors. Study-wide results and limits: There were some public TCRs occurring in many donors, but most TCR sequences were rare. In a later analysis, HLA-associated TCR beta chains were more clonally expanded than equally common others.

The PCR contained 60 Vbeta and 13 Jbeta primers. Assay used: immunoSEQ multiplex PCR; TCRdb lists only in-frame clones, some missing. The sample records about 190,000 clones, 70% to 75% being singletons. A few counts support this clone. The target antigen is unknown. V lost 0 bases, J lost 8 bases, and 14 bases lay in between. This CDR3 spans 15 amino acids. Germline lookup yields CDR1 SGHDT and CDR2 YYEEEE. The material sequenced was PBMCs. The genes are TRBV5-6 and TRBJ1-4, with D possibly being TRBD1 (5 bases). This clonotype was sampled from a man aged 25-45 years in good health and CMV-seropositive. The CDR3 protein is CASSLAAGIREKLFF. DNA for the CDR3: TGTGCCAGCAGCTTGGCGGCAGGGATTCGGGAAAAACTGTTTTTT.